The next 25 T cell receptor beta chains were all read from a single sample in a study of OX40 agonist ivuxolimab in advanced cancers. The protocol was immunoSEQ multiplex PCR, while the TCRdb copy is restricted to in-frame clones and leaves out a portion. Seen here are approximately 70,000 clones, around 94% observed once, and the top ten hold approximately 14%. The specimen comprised CD4+ or CD8+ T cells sorted from blood, sampled in a trial of the OX40 agonist ivuxolimab. The receptors were gathered from an adult with an advanced solid tumor such as melanoma, head and neck, liver or kidney cancer.

The gene calls are TRBV4-1 and TRBJ1-1; a weak D match, TRBD1 (6 bases). The germline V gene has CDR1 MGHRA and CDR2 YSYEKL. The CDR3 is 13 residues long. Trimming left V 4 bases short and J 7 bases short, with 13 bases between. In DNA, the CDR3 is TGCGCCAGCAGCCGGGGGCTAGGGCTTGAAGCTTTCTTT. Its translation: CASSRGLGLEAFF.

The gene calls are TRBV11-2 and TRBJ2-1; weak D call: TRBD1 (6 bases). This CDR3 has 13 amino acids. With 4 bases removed from V and 8 bases from J, the gap between germline ends came to 12 bases. Per the germline V gene, CDR1 is SGHAT and CDR2 is FQNNGV. CDR3 in DNA: TGTGCCAGCAGCTCTTCAGGGGCCCATGAGCAGTTCTTC. This translates into CASSSSGAHEQFF. Full variable domain (outside the CDR3, taken from reference TRBV11-2 and TRBJ2-1): EAGVAQSPRYKIIEKRQSVAFWCNPISGHATLYWYQQILGQGPKLLIQFQNNGVVDDSQLPKDRFSAERLKGVDSTLKIQPAKLEDSAVYLCASSSSGAHEQFFGPGTRLTVL.

This clone was seen just once. The gene calls are TRBV27 and TRBJ2-7, with TRBD2 matching over 10 bases. Per germline, CDR1 MNHEY and CDR2 SMNVEV (reference sequence). Trimming took 4 bases from V and 2 from J; bases not matched to a gene: 5. The CDR3 is 15 amino acids. The CDR3 loop reads CASSSGLASAYEQYF. The CDR3 DNA reads as TGTGCCAGCAGTTCGGGACTAGCGTCGGCCTACGAGCAGTACTTC.

V and J are TRBV9 and TRBJ1-1; 8 positions agree with TRBD1. Germline values: CDR1 SGDLS, CDR2 YYNGEE. The V and J ends lost 2 bases and 1 base, in that order; junction bases with no gene match: 1. The CDR3 is made up of 14 amino acids. The CDR3 DNA is TGTGCCAGCAGCGTTGGGACAGGGAACACTGAAGCTTTCTTT. It specifies CASSVGTGNTEAFF.

The CDR3 is CASRGSWGAFF. DNA of the CDR3: TGTGCCAGCAGAGGGTCGTGGGGAGCTTTCTTT. The J gene is TRBJ1-1, the V gene TRBV6-5, with D uncertain. The CDR3 sequence is 11 residues long. V gave up 6 bases and J gave up 10 bases, with 12 bases separating them. Per germline, CDR1 MNHEY and CDR2 SVGAGI.

The chain employs TRBV4-1 and TRBJ1-2; 7 positions agree with TRBD1. The length of the CDR3 is 15 residues. Germline V lookup: CDR1 MGHRA, CDR2 YSYEKL. Trimming took 1 base from V and 8 from J; bases not matched to a gene: 10. CDR3 nucleotide sequence: TGCGCCAGCAGCCAAGTGACAGGGAAAGTGATAGGCTACACCTTC. Translation gives CASSQVTGKVIGYTF.

CDR3 DNA: TGTGCCAGCAGCTCCGGAGGGGGACAGCCCCAGCATTTT. It encodes CASSSGGGQPQHF. The J gene is TRBJ1-5, the V gene TRBV7-2, with D possibly matching TRBD1 (6 bases). Deletions cut 4 bases from V and 7 bases from J, with 11 bases between. Germline CDR1 is SGHTA and CDR2 is FQGNSA. The CDR3 is made up of 13 amino acids.

The rearrangement joins TRBV6-5 to TRBJ1-1; TRBD1 agrees at 7 bases. Germline V gene sequence: CDR1 MNHEY, CDR2 SVGAGI. This CDR3 spans 14 amino acids. Unmatched junction bases numbered 4, after V lost 2 bases and J lost 4 bases. CDR3 DNA sequence: TGTGCCAGCAGTTACCAGGGGGTTGGCACTGAAGCTTTCTTT. Its translation: CASSYQGVGTEAFF.

This chain uses TRBV29-1 with TRBJ2-5; possible D gene TRBD1, 6 bases. The germline V gene has CDR1 SQVTM and CDR2 ANQGSEA. V lost 4 bases to trimming and J lost 4 bases, with 13 bases between them. The CDR3 covers 13 residues. In DNA, the CDR3 is TGCAGCGTTGCCCCTGGGGGCGCAGAGACCCAGTACTTC. It yields the protein CSVAPGGAETQYF.

V is TRBV4-3 and J is TRBJ2-7; D call uncertain. Trimming removed 0 bases from V and 3 bases from J, with 12 bases in between. CDR3 length: 15 residues. Per the germline V gene, CDR1 is LGHNA and CDR2 is YSLEER. The CDR3 DNA is TGCGCCAGCAGCCAAGAAGGCTCGAGATACTACGAGCAGTACTTC. Protein product: CASSQEGSRYYEQYF.

The CDR3: CASSLGPNTDTQYF. CDR3 sequence (DNA): TGTGCCAGCAGCTTAGGGCCCAACACAGATACGCAGTATTTT. This sequence joins TRBV11-3 and TRBJ2-3; D ambiguous. Deletions cut 1 base from V and 2 bases from J, with 7 bases between. The CDR3 consists of 14 residues. Germline CDR1 is SGHNT and CDR2 is YENEEA. Using reference TRBV11-3 and TRBJ2-3 for the parts outside the CDR3, the full variable domain is EAGVVQSPRYKIIEKKQPVAFWCNPISGHNTLYWYLQNLGQGPELLIRYENEEAVDDSQLPKDRFSAERLKGVDSTLKIQPAELGDSAVYLCASSLGPNTDTQYFGPGTRLTVL.

This chain links TRBV6-1 with TRBJ1-5, with a possible D match to TRBD1 (6 bases). The CDR3 is 16 amino acids. Germline lookup yields CDR1 MNHNS and CDR2 SASEGT. The ends were cut back, 2 bases at V and 5 bases at J, with 16 bases in the middle. CDR3 nucleotides: TGTGCCAGCAGTGAAACGGGCCCCGGGGGGCATCAGCCCCAGCATTTT. Translation gives CASSETGPGGHQPQHF.

The CDR3 region has the DNA TGTGCCAGCAATTCGCCGGAAGGGACCCAGTACTTC. Protein: CASNSPEGTQYF. This chain connects TRBV6-5 to TRBJ2-5; D is unresolved. Germline V lookup: CDR1 MNHEY, CDR2 SVGAGI. Trimming shortened V by 7 bases and J by 7 bases, and 13 bases separated the two germline ends. The CDR3 is made up of 12 amino acids.

Only a few counts were recorded for this clone. The V call is TRBV7-7, the J call TRBJ1-1; D is perhaps TRBD1 (5 bases). The CDR3 spans 13 residues. Germline-derived CDR1 and CDR2 are SSHAT and FNYEAQ (reference sequence). Trimming shortened V by 5 bases and J by 1 base, and 8 bases separated the two germline ends. CDR3 sequence: CASSLRENTEAFF. Written as DNA, the CDR3 is TGTGCCAGCAGCCTCAGGGAGAACACTGAAGCTTTCTTT.

The chain recombines TRBV10-2 with TRBJ1-5; D is perhaps TRBD1 (5 bases). The V gene's germline CDR1 is WSHSY and CDR2 SAAADI. The V and J ends lost 6 bases and 2 bases respectively, with 11 bases between them. The length of the CDR3 is 14 residues. CDR3 sequence: CASRGLNGNQPQHF. As DNA, the CDR3 is TGCGCCAGCAGGGGGCTTAATGGCAATCAGCCCCAGCATTTT.

The chain links TRBV10-3 to TRBJ2-5; 8 nucleotides agree with TRBD1. This CDR3 has 14 residues. The germline CDR1 and CDR2 sequences are ENHRY and SYGVKD. J gave up 7 bases and V 2 bases, and 6 bases lay outside the gene matches. For the CDR3, the DNA is TGTGCCATCAGTGAGGGGGGACAGGACGGGACCCAGTACTTC. Translating it yields CAISEGGQDGTQYF.

This chain links TRBV5-4 with TRBJ2-1, with D perhaps matching TRBD2 (5 bases). CDR1 is SGHNT and CDR2 is YYREEE in the germline V gene (reference sequence). The ends were cut back, 5 bases at V and 1 base at J, with 13 bases in the middle. The CDR3 runs 15 residues. The CDR3 bases are TGTGCCAGCAGGGCGAGCGGTACTTCCTACAATGAGCAGTTCTTC. It translates to CASRASGTSYNEQFF.

This sequence joins TRBV27 and TRBJ1-5; 9 nucleotides align to TRBD1. Looked up from germline, CDR1 is MNHEY and CDR2 is SMNVEV (reference sequence). V gave up 6 bases and J gave up 4 bases; unmatched junction bases: 7. This CDR3 comprises 15 residues. Written as DNA, the CDR3 is TGTGCCAGCAGCCCACAGGGGGCAACGAATCAGCCCCAGCATTTT. Protein product: CASSPQGATNQPQHF.

V gene TRBV7-3 combines with J gene TRBJ1-1; D call uncertain. Germline V gene lookup returns CDR1 SGHTA and CDR2 FQGTGA. The CDR3 is 13 residues long. Between the trimmed V and J ends, which lost 5 bases and 0 bases, there was a span of 7 bases. The CDR3 DNA reads as TGTGCCAGCAGCCAATACATGAACACTGAAGCTTTCTTT. Translated: CASSQYMNTEAFF.

The V gene is TRBV28, the J gene TRBJ1-3; 7 bases fit TRBD1. Germline V gene lookup returns CDR1 MDHEN and CDR2 SYDVKM. V lost 8 bases and J lost 0; bases outside the gene matches: 13. The CDR3 contains 17 residues. The CDR3 region is CASVTRDRGFSGNTIYF. The CDR3 DNA reads TGTGCCAGCGTAACCCGGGACAGAGGTTTCTCTGGAAACACCATATATTTT.

V usage is TRBV19 and J usage is TRBJ1-5; D possibly corresponds to TRBD1 (5 bases). The CDR3 length is 15 residues. Germline V gene data show CDR1 as LNHDA and CDR2 as SQIVND (reference sequence). The V end lost 3 bases, the J end lost 0 bases, and 9 bases lay between the germline ends. The CDR3 nucleotides read TGTGCCAGTAGTATCGGGACCGATAGCAATCAGCCCCAGCATTTT. Its protein is CASSIGTDSNQPQHF.

This clone was detected only once. The chain joins TRBV6-6 to TRBJ1-2; perhaps TRBD1 as D (5 bases). The CDR3 spans 13 residues. Germline V CDR1 and CDR2: MNHNY, SVGAGI (reference sequence). Deletions cut 2 bases from V and 5 bases from J, with 9 bases between. CDR3 sequence (DNA): TGTGCCAGCAGTTACGAGGGGACTTATGGCTACACCTTC. Protein sequence: CASSYEGTYGYTF.

The V call is TRBV14, the J call TRBJ2-3; D uncertain. The CDR3 is made up of 13 amino acids. Trimming stripped 5 bases from V and 2 bases from J, with 8 bases between. The V gene's germline CDR1 is SGHDN and CDR2 FVKESK. The CDR3 bases are TGTGCCAGCAGCTTCCACCCCACAGATACGCAGTATTTT. Translating it yields CASSFHPTDTQYF.

V gene TRBV4-3 combines with J gene TRBJ2-3; D is unresolved. The CDR3 runs to 12 residues. V lost 0 bases and J lost 8, with 6 bases in between. CDR1 is LGHNA and CDR2 is YSLEER in the germline V gene. CDR3 amino acids: CASSQDRSTQYF. DNA for the CDR3: TGCGCCAGCAGCCAAGATAGGAGTACGCAGTATTTT.

This chain joins TRBV14 and TRBJ1-4; D remains unclear. The CDR3 has 13 residues. Looked up from germline, CDR1 is SGHDN and CDR2 is FVKESK. V lost 8 bases and J 7 bases, leaving 14 bases between the germline ends. The CDR3 here is CASGQGWGEKLFF. DNA for the CDR3: TGTGCCAGCGGTCAAGGGTGGGGTGAAAAACTGTTTTTT. Based on the CDR3 plus reference TRBV14 and TRBJ1-4, the full variable domain is EAGVTQFPSHSVIEKGQTVTLRCDPISGHDNLYWYRRVMGKEIKFLLHFVKESKQDESGMPNNRFLAERTGGTYSTLKVQPAELEDSGVYFCASGQGWGEKLFFGSGTQLSVL.